The 14 T cell receptor beta chains listed next were all sequenced from one sample in a study of blood T cell repertoires in COVID-19. TCRdb keeps only in-frame clones here, not all; method: immunoSEQ multiplex PCR. Among fewer than 350,000 clones listed, approximately 88% were seen once. The material sequenced was PBMCs or T cells enriched from blood (not recorded which). Every receptor here comes from a man aged 55 to 70 who had recovered from COVID-19.

The CDR3 sequence: CASSSRDRVTGELFF. As DNA, the CDR3 is TGTGCCAGCAGCTCCCGGGACAGGGTCACCGGGGAGCTGTTTTTT. V is TRBV7-9 and J is TRBJ2-2; the match to TRBD1 covers 9 bases. CDR1 is SEHNR and CDR2 is FQNEAQ in the germline V gene (reference sequence). V shed 4 bases, J shed 4 bases, and the junction held 4 bases outside the gene matches. The CDR3 contains 15 residues.

The CDR3 here is CASSWEPGTVSYEQYF. The DNA for the CDR3 is TGTGCCAGCAGCTGGGAGCCCGGGACAGTCTCCTACGAGCAGTACTTC. This chain joins TRBV5-5 and TRBJ2-7; 7 bases agree with TRBD1. This CDR3 has 16 amino acids. The germline V gene has CDR1 SGHKS and CDR2 YYEKEE (reference sequence). The V segment lost 3 bases and the J segment 0 bases; nucleotides outside the gene matches: 9.

J is TRBJ2-2 and V is TRBV4-3; TRBD2 aligns across 15 bases. With 3 bases clipped from V and 7 bases from J, the junction kept 6 bases outside the gene matches. The CDR3 is 17 amino acids. Per the germline V gene, CDR1 is LGHNA and CDR2 is YSLEER. The CDR3 DNA sequence: TGCGCCAGCAGCCAGCAGGGACTAGCGGGAGGATACGGGGAGCTGTTTTTT. It is translated as CASSQQGLAGGYGELFF.

V is TRBV28 and J is TRBJ1-1; 7 bases map to TRBD1. Germline V gives CDR1 MDHEN, CDR2 SYDVKM. Trimming removed 6 bases from V and 0 bases from J; junction bases left unmatched: 1. This CDR3 spans 13 amino acids. The DNA for the CDR3 is TGTGCCAGCAGGACAGGGTTGAACACTGAAGCTTTCTTT. Its protein is CASRTGLNTEAFF.

This rearrangement joins TRBV6-5 to TRBJ2-3, with TRBD1 matching over 9 bases. Germline loops: CDR1 MNHEY, CDR2 SVGAGI. The CDR3 consists of 13 residues. V was pared by 10 bases and J by 4 bases, with 6 bases of the junction left unmatched. CDR3 in DNA: TGTGCCATCTGGAGACAGGGGGCAGATACGCAGTATTTT. Residues: CAIWRQGADTQYF.

V usage is TRBV7-2 and J usage is TRBJ2-1; 7 nucleotides align to TRBD2. The CDR3 has 16 residues. V was pared by 0 bases and J by 4 bases, with 6 bases of the junction left unmatched. CDR1 is SGHTA, CDR2 FQGNSA, per germline. CDR3 nucleotide sequence: TGTGCCAGCAGCTTAGCTCCGGAGCGGGGATACAATGAGCAGTTCTTC. This sequence encodes CASSLAPERGYNEQFF.

The V gene is TRBV4-2, the J gene TRBJ2-7; the match to TRBD2 covers 14 bases. The CDR3 is 17 residues long. The junction had 7 bases not matched to a gene; V was cut back by 0 bases and J by 6 bases. Germline CDR1 is LGHNA and CDR2 is YNFKEQ. The CDR3 reads CASSQDVGTSGSPEQYF. Here the CDR3 DNA reads TGTGCCAGCAGCCAAGATGTGGGGACTAGCGGGAGTCCCGAGCAGTACTTC.

V usage is TRBV19 and J usage is TRBJ2-5; no firm D call. The germline gives CDR1 LNHDA, CDR2 SQIVND (reference sequence). V lost 1 base, J lost 7 bases, and 16 bases lay in between. This CDR3 has 15 amino acids. CDR3 protein: CASSIASAEPGTQYF. As DNA, the CDR3 is TGTGCCAGTAGTATAGCCAGCGCCGAGCCGGGGACCCAGTACTTC.

About this clone itself: This CDR3 is also generated by other DNA sequences in the sample. The CDR3 is CASSLEGGGSPLHF. CDR3 DNA: TGCGCCAGCAGCTTGGAAGGGGGCGGATCACCCCTCCACTTT. The chain joins TRBV5-1 to TRBJ1-6, with 7 bases that match TRBD1. Germline trimming cut 0 bases from V and 10 bases from J; bases unmatched to any gene: 4. The CDR3 is 14 amino acids. Germline V gene sequence: CDR1 SGHRS, CDR2 YFSETQ.

The chain is built from TRBV6-4 and TRBJ2-1, with D possibly TRBD2 on 6 matching bases. Germline CDR1 and CDR2: MRHNA and SNTAGT. With 2 bases removed from V and 12 bases from J, the gap between germline ends came to 8 bases. The CDR3 is 11 amino acids. The CDR3 sequence is CASSDGRGQFF. The CDR3 DNA follows: TGTGCCAGCAGTGACGGGCGGGGGCAGTTCTTC.

The rearrangement joins TRBV7-9 to TRBJ2-2; the match to TRBD1 covers 8 bases. The CDR3 is 14 amino acids. V shed 5 bases, J shed 8 bases, and the junction held 7 bases outside the gene matches. Germline V gene data show CDR1 as SEHNR and CDR2 as FQNEAQ (reference sequence). CDR3 sequence: CASSLRQGKGELFF. The CDR3 DNA reads TGTGCCAGCAGCCTAAGACAGGGGAAAGGGGAGCTGTTTTTT.

The rearrangement joins TRBV28 to TRBJ2-7; 7 bases agree with TRBD1. Looked up from germline, CDR1 is MDHEN and CDR2 is SYDVKM. The CDR3 loop spans 15 amino acids. The V and J ends lost 3 bases and 9 bases, in that order; junction bases with no gene match: 14. In nucleotides, the CDR3 is TGTGCCAGCAGTTTTCTAGACAGGGATTCTACGAGGCAGTACTTC. Its translation is CASSFLDRDSTRQYF.

The CDR3 region has the DNA TGTGCCAGCAGCCTAAGACCCGGGGAAGCTTTCTTT. Its protein is CASSLRPGEAFF. This chain connects TRBV5-8 to TRBJ1-1; D gene uncertain. Deletions cut 4 bases from V and 8 bases from J, with 12 bases between. Germline-derived CDR1 and CDR2 are SGHTS and YDEGEE. The CDR3 extends over 12 amino acids. The full variable domain, in which reference TRBV5-8 and TRBJ1-1 provide the parts outside the CDR3, is EAGVTQSPTHLIKTRGQQATLRCSPISGHTSVYWYQQALGLGLQFLLWYDEGEERNRGNFPPRFSGRQFPNYSSELNVNALELEDSALYLCASSLRPGEAFFGQGTRLTVV.

J is TRBJ2-3 and V is TRBV6-6, with 7 bases matching TRBD1. CDR3 size: 15 residues. Germline assignment: CDR1 MNHNY and CDR2 SVGAGI (reference sequence). The junction had 8 bases not matched to a gene; V was cut back by 6 bases and J by 2 bases. The CDR3 region has the DNA TGTGCCAGCAGACCCCAGGGGGTTCCCACAGATACGCAGTATTTT. It specifies CASRPQGVPTDTQYF.